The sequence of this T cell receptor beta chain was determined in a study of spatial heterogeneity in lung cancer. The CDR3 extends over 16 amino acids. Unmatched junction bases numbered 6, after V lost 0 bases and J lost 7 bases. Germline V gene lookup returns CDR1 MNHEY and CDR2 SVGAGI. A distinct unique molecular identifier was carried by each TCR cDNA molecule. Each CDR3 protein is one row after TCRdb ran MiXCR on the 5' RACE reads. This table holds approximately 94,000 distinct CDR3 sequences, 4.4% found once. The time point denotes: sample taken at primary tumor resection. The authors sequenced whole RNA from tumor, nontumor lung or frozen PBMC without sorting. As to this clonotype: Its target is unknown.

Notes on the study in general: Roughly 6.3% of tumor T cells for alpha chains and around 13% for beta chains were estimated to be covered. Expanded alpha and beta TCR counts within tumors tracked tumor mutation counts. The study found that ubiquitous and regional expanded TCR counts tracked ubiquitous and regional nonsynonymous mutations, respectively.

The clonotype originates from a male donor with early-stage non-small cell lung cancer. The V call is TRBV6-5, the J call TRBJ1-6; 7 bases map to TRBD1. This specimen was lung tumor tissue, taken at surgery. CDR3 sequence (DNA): TGTGCCAGCAGTTACTCGACTGGGACAGAAAATTCACCCCTCCACTTT. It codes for CASSYSTGTENSPLHF.